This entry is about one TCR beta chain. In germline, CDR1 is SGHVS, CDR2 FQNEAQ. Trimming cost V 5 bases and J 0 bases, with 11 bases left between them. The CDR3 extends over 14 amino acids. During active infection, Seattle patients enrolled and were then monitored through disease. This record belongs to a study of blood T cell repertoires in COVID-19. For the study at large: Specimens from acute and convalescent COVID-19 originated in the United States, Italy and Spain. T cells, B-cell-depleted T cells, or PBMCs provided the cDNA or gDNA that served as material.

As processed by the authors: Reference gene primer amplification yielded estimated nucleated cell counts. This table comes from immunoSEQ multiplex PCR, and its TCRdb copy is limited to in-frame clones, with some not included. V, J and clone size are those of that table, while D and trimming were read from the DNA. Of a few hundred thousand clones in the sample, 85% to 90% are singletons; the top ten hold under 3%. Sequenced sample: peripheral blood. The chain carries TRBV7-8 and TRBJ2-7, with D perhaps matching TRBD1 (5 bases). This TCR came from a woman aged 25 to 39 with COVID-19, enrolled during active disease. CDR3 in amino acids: CASSPTVASYEQYF. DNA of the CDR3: TGTGCCAGCAGCCCGACAGTGGCCTCCTACGAGCAGTACTTC.